Ten or more counts support the clone carrying this T cell receptor (beta chain). What it recognizes is unknown. The source of the sample is a study of post-analysis software for immune sequencing data. The study, taken as a whole, reports: The five TRBV segments detected at higher frequency in patients than in controls included TRBV5-6, TRBV5-1 and TRBV20-1.

Sequencing libraries made from TCR beta cDNA carried unique molecular identifiers. MiXCR, run by TCRdb on the PCR reads, gives a single entry per CDR3 protein. This table holds about 260,000 distinct CDR3 sequences, 36% found once. This CDR3 region has 13 residues. The V gene's germline CDR1 is SGHRS and CDR2 YFSETQ. V was cut by 4 bases and J by 9 bases, with 16 bases left in between. The sequenced material came from blood. The V call is TRBV5-1, the J call TRBJ2-5; D is perhaps TRBD2 (6 bases). The clonotype was recovered from a girl between 10 and 17 years old with multiple sclerosis. The CDR3 nucleotides read TGCGCCAGCAGCCTCCAGGACGGGAGCGCCCAGTACTTC. Its protein product is CASSLQDGSAQYF.